This T cell receptor beta chain was retrieved from a study of cytomegalovirus exposure and HLA in healthy donors. The CDR3 consists of 16 residues. V gave up 4 bases and J gave up 2 bases, with 15 bases separating them. The V gene's germline CDR1 is SGHRS and CDR2 YFSETQ. General study findings and limits: The authors excluded some V segments, including TRBV6-2 and TRBV6-3, as indistinguishable. The HLA-A and HLA-B alleles of most subjects were reportedly predicted accurately from TCR beta sequences. Cytomegalovirus status was reportedly diagnosed by the classifier with high specificity and sensitivity.

In the case of this clone: Its target is not known.

60 Vbeta and 13 Jbeta primers were used in PCR. How the authors handled the data: Roughly 9.9 million shared chains were among the approximately 82 million unique TCR beta chains that a later analysis counted. The assay was immunoSEQ multiplex PCR, and TCRdb's table has in-frame clones only and misses some. That table is the source of V, J and clone size, and D and trimming were worked out from the DNA. The data contain about 80,000 clones, about 80% of them singletons. Material for sequencing was PBMCs. This receptor was taken from a woman between 50 and 59 years old in good health and CMV-seropositive. The rearrangement links TRBV5-1 to TRBJ2-2; possibly TRBD2 for D (6 bases). CDR3 sequence reads: CASSRVGLGNTGELFF. Written as DNA, the CDR3 is TGCGCCAGCAGCCGGGTGGGACTGGGAAACACCGGGGAGCTGTTTTTT.